This paragraph reports one T cell receptor beta chain. Trimming removed 5 bases at V and 2 bases at J, with 13 bases between. The CDR3 runs 14 residues. Germline V gene data show CDR1 as MNHEY and CDR2 as SMNVEV (reference sequence). The record originates from a study of blood T cell repertoires in COVID-19. Study at large: From T cells, B-cell-depleted T cells, or PBMCs came the material, which was cDNA or gDNA.

Cohorts were assigned according to the clinical history that participants reported. As originally analysed: Quantification of nucleated cells was approximated via reference gene primer amplification. The table came from immunoSEQ multiplex PCR; TCRdb's copy has only in-frame clones and leaves some out. V, J and clone size reflect that table, while D and trimming were determined from the DNA. Of about 350,000 clones listed, around nine tenths are singletons. The chain links TRBV27 to TRBJ2-7; a possible D gene is TRBD2 (7 bases). The sample comprised PBMCs or T cells enriched from blood (not recorded which). The receptor's source is a woman in her twenties or thirties who had been exposed to COVID-19. The CDR3 spells CASSPAGQAYEQYF. The CDR3 coding sequence is TGTGCCAGCAGTCCAGCGGGACAAGCCTACGAGCAGTACTTC.